The 16 T cell receptor beta chains below come from one sample, sequenced in a study of blood T cell repertoires in COVID-19. This table comes from immunoSEQ multiplex PCR, and its TCRdb copy is limited to in-frame clones, with some not included. The data contain some 150,000 clones, around 87% of them singletons. Material: peripheral blood. The receptors were gathered from a man in his fifties or sixties who had recovered from COVID-19.

This clone was detected a few times. V is TRBV7-2 and J is TRBJ2-7; D is unresolved. This CDR3 comprises 13 residues. The ends were cut back, 4 bases at V and 3 bases at J, with 10 bases in the middle. The V gene's germline CDR1 is SGHTA and CDR2 FQGNSA. Written as DNA, the CDR3 is TGTGCCAGCAGCTCGACTCGGAACTACGAGCAGTACTTC. It yields the protein CASSSTRNYEQYF.

The chain has TRBV5-1 and TRBJ2-7, with 12 bases fitting TRBD2. J gave up 9 bases and V 0 bases, and 7 bases lay outside the gene matches. The CDR3 is 15 residues long. The germline V gene has CDR1 SGHRS and CDR2 YFSETQ. CDR3 DNA: TGCGCCAGCAGCTTGGGGGAGACTAGCGGGGGCCCGCAGTACTTC. This codes for CASSLGETSGGPQYF.

The rearrangement uses TRBV27 and TRBJ1-2; 11 bases are shared with TRBD1. The V segment lost 6 bases and the J segment 5 bases; nucleotides outside the gene matches: 14. This CDR3 contains 17 residues. Germline values: CDR1 MNHEY, CDR2 SMNVEV (reference sequence). The CDR3 sequence is CASSQPGQGGVVYGYTF. For the CDR3, the DNA is TGTGCCAGCAGCCAACCGGGACAGGGGGGGGTAGTGTATGGCTACACCTTC.

The chain carries TRBV5-1 and TRBJ2-7; 7 positions agree with TRBD1. The J segment lost 3 bases and the V segment lost 2 bases, leaving 8 bases of the junction unmatched. The CDR3 has 15 residues. Germline CDR1 and CDR2: SGHRS and YFSETQ. Here the CDR3 reads CASSFGQEDFYEQYF. The CDR3, as DNA: TGCGCCAGCAGCTTTGGACAGGAAGATTTCTACGAGCAGTACTTC.

The CDR3 region is CATSARSGGSIDTQYF. The CDR3 nucleotides are TGTGCCACCAGCGCCCGAAGCGGGGGGTCAATAGATACGCAGTATTTT. J is TRBJ2-3 and V is TRBV15; TRBD2 agrees at 9 bases. Per germline, CDR1 LNHNV and CDR2 YYDKDF (reference sequence). The CDR3 loop spans 16 amino acids. With V trimmed by 5 bases and J by 5 bases, 11 bases remained unmatched.

This sequence joins TRBV9 and TRBJ1-1; 7 bases agree with TRBD1. This CDR3 has 16 amino acids. V dropped 3 bases and J dropped 0; count of bases not matched to a gene: 8. CDR1 is SGDLS and CDR2 is YYNGEE in the germline V gene. Written as DNA, the CDR3 is TGTGCCAGCAGCGCCGGGGACAGCAACATGAACACTGAAGCTTTCTTT. It translates to CASSAGDSNMNTEAFF.

The chain is built from TRBV11-2 and TRBJ1-1, with 9 bases that match TRBD1. After removal of 3 bases from V and 5 bases from J, the junction contained 10 bases not matched to a gene. The length of the CDR3 is 16 residues. CDR1 SGHAT and CDR2 FQNNGV come from the germline V gene. In nucleotides, the CDR3 is TGTGCCAGCAGCTTTCTTCCCGGACAGGGGCTAACTGAAGCTTTCTTT. It codes for CASSFLPGQGLTEAFF.

The chain couples TRBV4-3 to TRBJ2-1; D remains unclear. The V and J ends lost 0 bases and 7 bases respectively, with 22 bases between them. Germline CDR1 is LGHNA and CDR2 is YSLEER. This CDR3 comprises 18 residues. The CDR3 DNA reads as TGCGCCAGCAGCCAAGATGGCTTTAACGACGTGGGCTTAAATGAGCAGTTCTTC. Encoded protein: CASSQDGFNDVGLNEQFF.

This clone was seen once. The V call is TRBV2, the J call TRBJ1-1; D is uncertain. Germline CDR1 and CDR2: SNHLY and FYNNEI. CDR3 length equals 13 residues. The V end lost 1 base, the J end lost 9 bases, and 12 bases lay between the germline ends. The CDR3: CASSEDNSLKAFF. Written as DNA, the CDR3 is TGTGCCAGCAGTGAAGATAACAGCCTGAAAGCTTTCTTT.

The rearrangement links TRBV2 to TRBJ1-6; D is unresolved. Trimming took off 3 bases at V and 8 bases at J, with 8 bases between the two ends. Germline V gene sequence: CDR1 SNHLY, CDR2 FYNNEI. This CDR3 spans 13 amino acids. The CDR3 DNA sequence: TGTGCCAGCAGTGACAGGAAGGATTCACCCCTCCACTTT. It yields the protein CASSDRKDSPLHF.

This chain connects TRBV4-3 to TRBJ2-6, with a possible D match to TRBD2 (6 bases). Trimming stripped 4 bases from V and 1 base from J, with 17 bases between. Germline-derived CDR1 and CDR2 are LGHNA and YSLEER. The CDR3 sequence is 18 residues long. In nucleotides, the CDR3 is TGCGCCAGCAGCCCTCGGGGAGGTCTTACTTCTGGGGCCAACGTCCTGACTTTC. The encoded protein is CASSPRGGLTSGANVLTF.

This chain uses TRBV30 with TRBJ1-2; the D is unclear. The CDR3 has 15 amino acids. Germline V CDR1 and CDR2: GTSNPN, SVGIG (reference sequence). V was trimmed by 0 bases and J by 7 bases, leaving 18 bases between them. In DNA, the CDR3 is TGTGCCTGGAGTGTACGAGGGTGTTCTTCCTGTGGCTACACCTTC. This codes for CAWSVRGCSSCGYTF.

The chain combines TRBV20-1 with TRBJ2-7; D might be TRBD1 (6 bases). Germline loops: CDR1 DFQATT, CDR2 SNEGSKA (reference sequence). CDR3 size: 11 residues. The V gene lost 5 bases and the J gene lost 5 bases, with 10 bases spanning the gap. Here the CDR3 DNA reads TGCAGTGCTTCCCGACAGGACGAGCAGTACTTC. The encoded protein is CSASRQDEQYF.

This chain joins TRBV5-6 and TRBJ2-5; TRBD1 matches 12 bases. Trimming removed 4 bases from V and 4 bases from J; junction bases left unmatched: 8. Germline assignment: CDR1 SGHDT and CDR2 YYEEEE. The CDR3 is 16 amino acids. CDR3 loop: CASSRAPGQGAETQYF. In DNA form, the CDR3 reads TGTGCCAGCAGCCGAGCCCCGGGACAGGGGGCAGAGACCCAGTACTTC.

The V gene is TRBV6-5, the J gene TRBJ1-4, with a tentative D call TRBD1 (6 bases). CDR3 length equals 14 residues. With 10 bases removed from V and 5 bases from J, the gap between germline ends came to 17 bases. Germline CDR1 is MNHEY and CDR2 is SVGAGI. CDR3 loop: CATTGQSTNEKLFF. In nucleotides, the CDR3 is TGTGCCACCACCGGACAGAGTACGAATGAAAAACTGTTTTTT.

The chain links TRBV28 to TRBJ2-4; 7 bases are shared with TRBD1. The germline CDR1 and CDR2 sequences are MDHEN and SYDVKM. Unmatched junction bases numbered 8, after V lost 6 bases and J lost 0 bases. CDR3 length: 16 amino acids. The CDR3 DNA is TGTGCCAGCAGCGAAATTGACAGGGTAGCCAAAAACATTCAGTACTTC. As protein: CASSEIDRVAKNIQYF.